This TCR beta chain originates from a study of a mutant IDH1 vaccine in newly diagnosed glioma. Study summary: There were approximately 62% males and about 38% females among treated patients, whose mean age was about 44 years.

Time point reported: baseline, week 1 (first vaccination visit). Treatment specified: pre-vaccination baseline after standard-of-care therapy. Donors had new IDH1-mutant astrocytomas of WHO grade 3 or 4 (ATRX-lost). With V trimmed by 5 bases and J by 3 bases, 27 bases remained unmatched. This CDR3 has 22 amino acids. Germline loops: CDR1 SNHLY, CDR2 FYNNEI. The assay was immunoSEQ multiplex PCR, and TCRdb's table has in-frame clones only and misses some. Of about 27,000 clones in the sample, just over 90% were seen once. The rearrangement uses TRBV2 and TRBJ2-4; 8 nucleotides align to TRBD2. The receptor was isolated from a man in his forties with glioma. Sequences were derived from PBMCs, sampled from a glioma patient treated with radiotherapy, temozolomide or both. The DNA of the CDR3 is TGTGCCAGCAGTCAAAAACTCAGCGTCGGGGGGGCGGATGCGTTGGGCAAAAACATTCAGTACTTC. This encodes CASSQKLSVGGADALGKNIQYF.